The clone carrying this T cell receptor (beta chain) came up a few times. Its antigen is not known. The data are from a study of identical twins. Regarding the study as a whole: Cross-sectional statistics underpinned the conclusions; the same donors were not followed. Abundant cord blood beta clonotypes carried fewer insertions; memory repertoires showed none.

A universal primer site was added by template switching, and unique molecular identifiers were carried by the cDNA. TCRdb reanalysed the 5' RACE reads using MiXCR and keeps one entry per CDR3 protein. The data show about 240,000 distinct CDR3 sequences, 10% seen once. Healthy Caucasian individuals made up all the donors. The V end lost 0 bases, the J end lost 1 base, and 12 bases lay between the germline ends. Per germline, CDR1 SGHVS and CDR2 FQNEAQ. The CDR3 has 16 amino acids. Sequenced sample: memory T cells sorted from blood. The J gene is TRBJ1-1, the V gene TRBV7-8, with D perhaps TRBD1 (6 bases). This clonotype originated in a man aged 45-60 years in good health. The CDR3 DNA is TGTGCCAGCAGCTTAGCGTATTACAGGGCGAACACTGAAGCTTTCTTT. It specifies CASSLAYYRANTEAFF.